This T cell receptor beta chain was profiled in a study of T cells in Graves' hyperthyroidism and ophthalmopathy (dated by TCRdb to between 2019 and 2020). Concerning the study at large: Peripheral blood was sampled at the time of initial diagnosis, prior to any treatment. To identify TCR V-J signatures that set the groups apart, the researchers used a discovery cohort of about a hundred patients, made up of approximately 43 with Graves' ophthalmopathy and some 56 with stable Graves' hyperthyroidism. Prospective prediction of ophthalmopathy was tested in an independent validation cohort consisting of some 19 hyperthyroidism patients and around 16 patients who later progressed to ophthalmopathy. The approximately 100 discovery patients were divided at random into training and test sets in a 7:3 ratio. The study also compared thyroid tissue and blood T-cell repertoires from a handful of Graves' hyperthyroidism patients. After sampling, hyperthyroidism patients received methimazole starting at 30 mg daily, and ophthalmopathy patients received high-dose intravenous methylprednisolone. According to the paper, TCR Vbeta CDR3 sequencing was carried out on approximately 140 peripheral blood samples, which came from about 45 ophthalmopathy, 75 or so hyperthyroidism and about 17 progressor patients.

V was cut back by 9 bases and J by 3 bases, leaving a gap of 33 bases between them. CDR1 and CDR2 are drawn from the germline V gene: LGHNT, FRNRAP. The CDR3 sequence holds 19 residues, the cysteine and phenylalanine included. Solely the CDR3 DNA is kept, with 57 bases framed from the first base. This clonotype was seen a few times. This receptor's antigen is unknown. No base-level quality is on record; no much larger clone is a single base apart. In the ophthalmopathy patients, disease was moderately to severely active, with a Clinical Activity Score of 3 or more, a NOSPECS grade of 4 or more, and a duration of less than 3 months. The study excluded patients with uncontrolled infections, other autoimmune diseases, pregnancy or lactation. Clinical symptoms, serum thyroxine and TRAb, thyroid ultrasound, and orbital computed tomography formed the basis for the diagnoses. PBMCs were isolated from about 9.1 ml of fresh peripheral blood by Ficoll-Paque density gradient centrifugation. Trizol reagent was used to extract total RNA, and RNA quality was then checked on an Agilent 2100 Bioanalyzer.

What the study reported, not specific to this receptor: Sample size was not statistically predetermined, and blinding of investigators to group allocation was not performed. In cross-validation, a model built on a 13 V-J signature told ophthalmopathy apart from stable hyperthyroidism with approximately 90% sensitivity and about 81% specificity, and in testing the same model reached 80%/75%. Most expanded thyroid clonotypes (frequency above 0.001) were also found in blood, which suggests that blood repertoires may mirror thyroid immune responses. In validation, progression to ophthalmopathy was predicted by the model with roughly 71% sensitivity and 72% to 85% specificity, a median of roughly six months before onset.

The TCR beta CDR3 regions were amplified from the RNA transcripts. A first-round RT-PCR of the TCR CDR3 used the HTBI primer set with the Qiagen OneStep RT-PCR kit. Libraries were constructed in a second round of multiplex PCR, after which size selection and purification were carried out. Sequencing of the libraries was done on an Illumina HiSeq2000 using paired-end 100 bp reads. The published analysis was carried out like this. SOAPnuke was used to process the raw data, with reads discarded if the reads contained adapters or uncalled bases, had a mean Phred below 15, or lacked an exact constant-primer or identifier match. COPE v1.2.5 was used to merge the high-quality paired reads, and each unique nucleotide sequence was defined as a clonotype. MiTCR v1.1 was used to align the clonotypes against IMGT TRBV, TRBD and TRBJ reference segments. The analysis was restricted to V-J combinations with a frequency above 0.0001, which together covered approximately 99% of the repertoires. The TCS score was defined as the ratio of F50 (clonal expansion) to E x V (chaos), calculated using BLOSUM62-based TCRdist between CDR3 peptides within each V-J. Welch's t-statistics and random forest reduced fewer than 600 V-J features to under 15, which were used in a naive Bayes classifier (R e1071). TCRdb redid the processing of the public reads, applying fastp at Q25 and MiXCR, and retained in-frame beta chains. Here each entry gathers all rows of one CDR3 protein and keeps the most common genes and DNA. These V and J calls are TCRdb output, not the study's own analysis. This sample has around 600,000 distinct CDR3 sequences in its table, and more than 15% of those were observed once. The ten largest clones capture roughly 3.3% of the sample.

This sequence originates from a woman between 35 and 50 years old with Graves' ophthalmopathy. The sequencing sample was made of blood. This chain is built from TRBV12-5 and TRBJ2-7; TRBD2 is a weak D gene call, 5 bases matching. The nucleotide sequence reads as follows: TGTGCTAGCCCCTTGGGAGAACAGCCACACCACTGGCAAGACTACGAGCAGTACTTC. Its translation reads: CASPLGEQPHHWQDYEQYF. When the CDR3 is completed using the reference TRBV12-5 and TRBJ2-7 genes on either side, the full variable domain is DARVTQTPRHKVTEMGQEVTMRCQPILGHNTVFWYRQTMMQGLELLAYFRNRAPLDDSGMPKDRFSAEMPDATLATLKIQPSEPRDSAVYFCASPLGEQPHHWQDYEQYFGPGTRLTVT.